This T cell receptor beta chain is from a study of blood T cell repertoires in COVID-19. On the study more broadly: T cells, B-cell-depleted T cells, or PBMCs provided the cDNA or gDNA that served as material.

In the study's own analysis: From reference gene primer amplification, estimates of nucleated cell counts were derived. Only in-frame clones appear in the TCRdb table, and some are missing; sequencing was by immunoSEQ multiplex PCR. V, J and clone size were drawn from that table, and D and trimming were deduced from the DNA. The sample contains about 490,000 clones, roughly 85% of which appear only once. The CDR3 sequence is 15 residues long. Germline V lookup: CDR1 MDHEN, CDR2 SYDVKM. J gave up 5 bases and V 6 bases, and 12 bases lay outside the gene matches. Sequenced input: peripheral blood. The chain joins TRBV28 to TRBJ2-5, with 7 bases identical to TRBD2. The sequence derives from a human donor in a cohort sampled during active COVID-19. The CDR3 DNA reads as TGTGCCAGCAGCAGCGGGACGAGTAGCTTGGAGACCCAGTACTTC. Translation gives CASSSGTSSLETQYF.